This T cell receptor beta chain was sequenced for a study of identical twins. Study-wide results and caveats: The models systematically underestimated how much out-of-frame TCR alpha was shared in monozygotic twins. Invariant cells of the MAIT and iNKT types might have partly distorted the zero-insertion analyses. Beta out-of-frame sequences showed weaker excess twin sharing. Abundant cord blood beta clonotypes carried fewer insertions; memory repertoires showed none.

This clonotype turned up a few times. The antigen is not known. TCRdb reprocessed the 5' RACE reads with MiXCR, giving one entry per CDR3 protein. The sample includes more than 1.5 million distinct CDR3 sequences, about 32% of them seen just once. The CDR3 contains 15 residues. Germline-derived CDR1 and CDR2 are SGHDT and YYEEEE. The V end lost 1 base, the J end lost 3 bases, and 13 bases lay between the germline ends. This TCR was sampled from a newborn girl in good health. The rearrangement links TRBV5-6 to TRBJ2-5, with D perhaps matching TRBD2 (6 bases). Sequenced input: cord blood. The CDR3 DNA is TGTGCCAGCAGCTTGTGGCTAGCGTCGAAAGAGACCCAGTACTTC. Translation: CASSLWLASKETQYF. The entire variable domain, with the rest obtained from reference TRBV5-6 and TRBJ2-5, is as follows: DAGVTQSPTHLIKTRGQQVTLRCSPKSGHDTVSWYQQALGQGPQFIFQYYEEEERQRGNFPDRFSGHQFPNYSSELNVNALLLGDSALYLCASSLWLASKETQYFGPGTRLLVL.